This TCR beta chain was sequenced during a study of OX40 agonist ivuxolimab in advanced cancers. Study-level background: Ivuxolimab, which patients received intravenously every 2 weeks, was dosed at 0.01 to 10 mg/kg.

CDR3 length: 17 amino acids. CDR1 is SGHNT and CDR2 is YYREEE in the germline V gene (reference sequence). V gave up 4 bases and J gave up 7 bases; unmatched junction bases: 8. Assay: immunoSEQ multiplex PCR; the TCRdb copy retains only in-frame clones and omits some. Among roughly 80,000 clones listed, around four fifths were seen once. Study results and caveats: Clonal expansion among partial responders at 0.1-3.0 mg/kg ranked near the lowest.

About this clone itself: Its specificity is not known.

This specimen consisted of CD4+ or CD8+ T cells sorted from blood, obtained in a trial of the OX40 agonist ivuxolimab. The rearrangement links TRBV5-4 to TRBJ2-1, with 16 bases aligning to TRBD2. The TCR originated in an adult with an advanced solid tumor such as melanoma, head and neck, liver or kidney cancer. For the CDR3, the DNA is TGTGCCAGCAGCCCAGGGACTAGCGGGAGGGCGGGTAATGAGCAGTTCTTC. It specifies CASSPGTSGRAGNEQFF. Drawing the rest from reference TRBV5-4 and TRBJ2-1, the complete variable domain is ETGVTQSPTHLIKTRGQQVTLRCSSQSGHNTVSWYQQALGQGPQFIFQYYREEENGRGNFPPRFSGLQFPNYSSELNVNALELDDSALYLCASSPGTSGRAGNEQFFGPGTRLTVL.